This TCR beta chain was obtained from a study of T cells after yellow fever vaccination. Study-wide context: The fractions with low cell numbers were processed using SMART-Seq v4 Ultra Low Input. General study points: Only a small proportion of the clonotypes turned up in both the CD4 and the CD8 compartments, likely arising from convergent recombination. Post-booster reappearance was seen for most primary-vaccination clones (around 96% CD4, around 89% CD8).

Concerning this clonotype itself: The antigen is unknown.

In making TCR cDNA, 5'RACE template switching added a universal primer site and UMIs to it. Each CDR3 protein gets one entry after TCRdb re-called the 5' RACE reads with MiXCR. This table has some 560,000 distinct CDR3 sequences, approximately 16% appearing once. Here the sequenced sample was PBMCs, taken 5 to 6 days after the first yellow fever vaccination. The receptor was isolated from a man aged 18 to 29 who received the YFV17D yellow fever vaccine.

As DNA, the CDR3 is TGTGCCAGCAGCGTACGGCAGGGAGATACGCAGTATTTT. Amino acid sequence: CASSVRQGDTQYF. The rearrangement joins TRBV7-6 to TRBJ2-3; weak D call: TRBD1 (5 bases). CDR3 size: 13 residues. Germline V gene lookup returns CDR1 SGHVS and CDR2 FNYEAQ. V dropped 5 bases and J dropped 5 bases, with 11 bases sitting between them.